The following is a TCR beta chain sequence with its context. Its binding antigen is unknown. No base quality values were provided; no much bigger clone lies one nucleotide off. This sample was taken from a study of regulatory T cells in long-lasting Graves disease (dated by TCRdb to the early 2020s). In terms of the full investigation: Antithyroid drugs had been taken for less than 3 months by newly diagnosed Graves' disease patients. Peripheral blood TCR sequencing and RNA sequencing compared persistent Graves' disease patients with newly diagnosed Graves' disease patients. The study was registered as a clinical trial and conducted in China. TCR sequencing covered around 13 persistent and roughly 20 newly diagnosed Graves' disease patients, approximately 33 samples in total. The full study reports these points: The authors noted that the small sample size was a limitation that may lower accuracy. Only peripheral blood was studied, because thyroid tissue, the primary lesion, was inaccessible. Sequencing and analysis were restricted to the TCR beta chain. More public clonotypes were shared among persistent patients (2,741) than among newly diagnosed patients (more than 900). Preferential use of TRBV28, TRBJ1-2 and TRBJ2-5 was observed in persistent disease, whereas TRBV20-1 and TRBJ2-1 were favored in newly diagnosed disease. Compared with newly diagnosed patients, persistent Graves' disease patients had lower TCR Shannon entropy and fewer highly expanded clones, which suggests clonal expansion.

To prepare the library, multiplex PCR was applied. Sequenced using an Illumina HiSeq 4000. TCR beta libraries were built with iRepertoire HTBI primers and Arm-PCR amplification of CDR3 regions. Gel purification was performed on PCR products prior to sequencing. Concerning the study's data processing: A total of 60 to 80 TRBV and under 15 TRBJ segments were identified across samples and were used for gene usage analysis of CDR3 amino acid clonotypes. COPE and FqMerger were used to merge filtered high-quality paired reads into contigs. BLAST was used to align contigs to IMGT TRBV, TRBD and TRBJ reference genes, with CDR3 defined following IMGT. Clonotypes above 0.1% frequency were classified as highly expanded clones. Repertoire diversity was measured by Shannon entropy, and V-J evenness by the Gini coefficient. Public clonotypes were defined as clonotypes shared by more than one individual. The public reads were reprocessed in TCRdb via fastp at Q25 and MiXCR, keeping in-frame beta chains. All rows with the same CDR3 protein become a single entry with the most common DNA and genes. The V and J calls and clone size are TCRdb's, not the authors'. Counted in this sample were some 250,000 distinct CDR3 sequences; about 17% of them appeared once. The ten largest clones add up to roughly a fifth of the sample.

In the paper's terms, the time point label means: newly diagnosed GD, antithyroid drugs for less than 3 months. For both TCR sequencing and RNA sequencing, RNA was extracted from PBMCs using TRIzol. Graves' disease was diagnosed according to American Thyroid Association guidelines. The patients came from an endocrinology department in Xi'an, China. From each patient, around 8.3 milliliters of peripheral blood was collected into an EDTA anticoagulant tube. PBMCs were isolated by Ficoll Paque Plus density gradient separation without further T cell sorting. An Agilent 2100 Bioanalyzer and agarose gel were used to check RNA quality, while a NanoDrop 2000 measured RNA concentration. V ends up 7 bases short and J 2 bases short, with an unmatched junction base count of 17. From the cysteine through the phenylalanine, the CDR3 covers 18 amino acids. Only CDR3 DNA remains: 54 bases, in frame from the first base. Sequences MNHEY (CDR1) and SVGEGT (CDR2) are obtained from the germline V gene.

The sequencing here drew on peripheral blood mononuclear cells (PBMCs), taken at new diagnosis, from a patient treated with antithyroid drugs. The receptor chain draws on TRBV6-2 or TRBV6-3 and TRBJ2-5; 9 bases in the junction line up with TRBD2. The TCR originated in a female donor with Graves disease. The DNA is as follows: TGTGCCAGCACCTCATCGTGGGCTAGCGGGGTCTGGCAAGAGACCCAGTACTTC. Protein translation: CASTSSWASGVWQETQYF.